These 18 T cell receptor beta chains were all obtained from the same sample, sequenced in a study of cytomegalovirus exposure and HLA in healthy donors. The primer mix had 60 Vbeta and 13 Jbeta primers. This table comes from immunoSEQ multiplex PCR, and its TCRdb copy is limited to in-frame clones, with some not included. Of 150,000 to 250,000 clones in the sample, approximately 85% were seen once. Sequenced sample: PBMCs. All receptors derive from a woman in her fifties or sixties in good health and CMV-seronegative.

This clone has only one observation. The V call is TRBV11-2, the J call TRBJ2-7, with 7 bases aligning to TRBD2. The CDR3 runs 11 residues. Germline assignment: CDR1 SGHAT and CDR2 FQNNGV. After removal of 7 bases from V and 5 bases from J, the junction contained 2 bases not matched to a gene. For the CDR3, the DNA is TGTGCCAGCAATCGGGGGGACGAGCAGTACTTC. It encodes CASNRGDEQYF.

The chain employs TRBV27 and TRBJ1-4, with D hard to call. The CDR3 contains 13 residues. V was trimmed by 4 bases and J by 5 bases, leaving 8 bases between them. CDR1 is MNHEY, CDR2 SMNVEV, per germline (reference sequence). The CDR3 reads CASSSWRNEKLFF. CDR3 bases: TGTGCCAGCAGTTCGTGGCGGAATGAAAAACTGTTTTTT.

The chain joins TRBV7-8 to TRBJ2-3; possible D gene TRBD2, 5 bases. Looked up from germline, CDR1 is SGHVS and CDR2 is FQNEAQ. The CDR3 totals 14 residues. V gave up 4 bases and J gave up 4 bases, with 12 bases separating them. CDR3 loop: CASSSPARADTQYF. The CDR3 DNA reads TGTGCCAGCAGCTCCCCGGCGAGGGCAGATACGCAGTATTTT. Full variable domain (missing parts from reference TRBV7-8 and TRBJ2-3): GAGVSQSPRYKVAKRGQDVALRCDPISGHVSLFWYQQALGQGPEFLTYFQNEAQLDKSGLPSDRFFAERPEGSVSTLKIQRTQQEDSAVYLCASSSPARADTQYFGPGTRLTVL.

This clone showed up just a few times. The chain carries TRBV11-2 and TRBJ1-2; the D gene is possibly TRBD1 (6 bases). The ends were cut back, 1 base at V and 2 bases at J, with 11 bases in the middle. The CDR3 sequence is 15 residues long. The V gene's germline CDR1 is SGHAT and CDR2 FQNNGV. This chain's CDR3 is CASSLGAGVNYGYTF. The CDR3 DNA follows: TGTGCCAGCAGCTTAGGGGCAGGGGTCAACTATGGCTACACCTTC.

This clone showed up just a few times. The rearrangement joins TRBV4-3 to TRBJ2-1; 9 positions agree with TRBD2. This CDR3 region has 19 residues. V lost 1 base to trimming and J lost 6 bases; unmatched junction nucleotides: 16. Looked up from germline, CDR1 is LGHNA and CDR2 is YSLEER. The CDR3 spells CASSQGYSGWGLATNEQFF. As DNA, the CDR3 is TGCGCCAGCAGCCAAGGCTATAGTGGTTGGGGACTAGCCACCAATGAGCAGTTCTTC.

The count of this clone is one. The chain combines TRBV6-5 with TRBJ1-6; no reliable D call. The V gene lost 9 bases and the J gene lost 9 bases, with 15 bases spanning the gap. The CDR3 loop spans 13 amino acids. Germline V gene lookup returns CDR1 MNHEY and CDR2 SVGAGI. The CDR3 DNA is TGTGCCAGTACCCCTGGAGCAATTTCACCCCTCCACTTT. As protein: CASTPGAISPLHF.

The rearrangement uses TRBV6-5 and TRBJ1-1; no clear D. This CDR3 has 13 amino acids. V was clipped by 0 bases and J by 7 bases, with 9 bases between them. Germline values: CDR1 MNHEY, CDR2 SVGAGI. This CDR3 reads CASSYSKTIEAFF. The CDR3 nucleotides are TGTGCCAGCAGTTACTCGAAGACTATTGAAGCTTTCTTT.

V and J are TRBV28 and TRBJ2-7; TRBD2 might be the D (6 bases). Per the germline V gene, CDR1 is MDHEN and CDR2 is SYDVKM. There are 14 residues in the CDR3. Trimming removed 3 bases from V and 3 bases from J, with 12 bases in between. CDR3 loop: CASSLEGASYEQYF. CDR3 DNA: TGTGCCAGCAGTTTGGAGGGAGCCAGCTACGAGCAGTACTTC.

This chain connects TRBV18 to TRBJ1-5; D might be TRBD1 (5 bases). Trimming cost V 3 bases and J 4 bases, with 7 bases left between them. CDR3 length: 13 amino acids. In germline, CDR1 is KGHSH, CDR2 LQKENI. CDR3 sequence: CASSPGGNQPQHF. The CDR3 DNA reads TGTGCCAGCTCACCGGGGGGTAATCAGCCCCAGCATTTT.

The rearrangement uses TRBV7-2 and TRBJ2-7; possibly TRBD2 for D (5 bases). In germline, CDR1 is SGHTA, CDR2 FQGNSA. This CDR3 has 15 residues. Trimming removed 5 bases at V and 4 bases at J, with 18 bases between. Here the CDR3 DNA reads TGTGCCAGCAGCCCCCAGGCCGGGCGGAGGTACGAGCAGTACTTC. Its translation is CASSPQAGRRYEQYF.

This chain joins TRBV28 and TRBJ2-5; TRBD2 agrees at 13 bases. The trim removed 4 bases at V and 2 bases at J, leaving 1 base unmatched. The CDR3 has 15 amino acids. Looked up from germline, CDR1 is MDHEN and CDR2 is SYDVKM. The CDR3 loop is CASSSGLAGQETQYF. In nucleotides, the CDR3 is TGTGCCAGCAGTTCGGGACTAGCGGGACAAGAGACCCAGTACTTC.

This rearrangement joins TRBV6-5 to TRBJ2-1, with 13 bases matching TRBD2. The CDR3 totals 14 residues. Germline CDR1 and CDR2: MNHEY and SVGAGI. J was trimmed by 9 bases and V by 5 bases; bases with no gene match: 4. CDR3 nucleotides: TGTGCCAGCAGTGCTACTAGCGGGAGGGTTGAGCAGTTCTTC. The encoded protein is CASSATSGRVEQFF.

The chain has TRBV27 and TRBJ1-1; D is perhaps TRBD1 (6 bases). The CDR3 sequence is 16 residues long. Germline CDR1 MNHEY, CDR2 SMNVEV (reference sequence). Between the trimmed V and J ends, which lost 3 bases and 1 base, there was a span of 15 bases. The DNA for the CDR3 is TGTGCCAGCAGTTTTTCTACGGACAGCCCGAACACTGAAGCTTTCTTT. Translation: CASSFSTDSPNTEAFF.

The CDR3 loop reads CASSELTLVPGQGAYEQYF. The CDR3 DNA reads as TGTGCCAGCAGCGAACTAACATTAGTTCCGGGACAGGGGGCTTACGAGCAGTACTTC. This chain connects TRBV6-1 to TRBJ2-7; TRBD1 matches at 12 bases. CDR1 MNHNS and CDR2 SASEGT come from the germline V gene. This CDR3 contains 19 residues. With V trimmed by 6 bases and J by 4 bases, 19 bases remained unmatched.

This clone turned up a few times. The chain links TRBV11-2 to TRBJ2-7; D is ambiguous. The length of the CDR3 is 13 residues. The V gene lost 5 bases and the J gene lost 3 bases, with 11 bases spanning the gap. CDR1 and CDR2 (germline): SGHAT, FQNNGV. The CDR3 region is CASSPNRYYEQYF. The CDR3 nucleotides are TGTGCCAGCAGCCCCAACCGCTACTACGAGCAGTACTTC.

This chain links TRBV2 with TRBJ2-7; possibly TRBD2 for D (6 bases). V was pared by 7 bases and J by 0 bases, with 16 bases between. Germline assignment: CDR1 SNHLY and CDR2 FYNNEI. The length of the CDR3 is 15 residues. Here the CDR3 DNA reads TGTGCCAGCAATAACTACTACGGGAGCTCCTACGAGCAGTACTTC. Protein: CASNNYYGSSYEQYF. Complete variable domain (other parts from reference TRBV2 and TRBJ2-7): EPEVTQTPSHQVTQMGQEVILRCVPISNHLYFYWYRQILGQKVEFLVSFYNNEISEKSEIFDDQFSVERPDGSNFTLKIRSTKLEDSAMYFCASNNYYGSSYEQYFGPGTRLTVT.

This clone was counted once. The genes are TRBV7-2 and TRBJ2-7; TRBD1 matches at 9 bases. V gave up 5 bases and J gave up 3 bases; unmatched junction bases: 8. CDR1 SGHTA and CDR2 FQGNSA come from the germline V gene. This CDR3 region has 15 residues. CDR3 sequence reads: CASSQGQGFNYEQYF. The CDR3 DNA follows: TGTGCCAGCAGCCAGGGACAGGGATTCAACTACGAGCAGTACTTC. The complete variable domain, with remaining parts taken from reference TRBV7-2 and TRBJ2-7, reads GAGVSQSPSNKVTEKGKDVELRCDPISGHTALYWYRQSLGQGLEFLIYFQGNSAPDKSGLPSDRFSAERTGGSVSTLTIQRTQQEDSAVYLCASSQGQGFNYEQYFGPGTRLTVT.

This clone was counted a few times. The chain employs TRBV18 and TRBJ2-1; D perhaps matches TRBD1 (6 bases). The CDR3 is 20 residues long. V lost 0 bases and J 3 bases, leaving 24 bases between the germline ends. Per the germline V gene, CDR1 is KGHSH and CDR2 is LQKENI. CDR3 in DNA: TGTGCCAGCTCACCACCGATCGGACAGATCACTCAAACCAGCTACAATGAGCAGTTCTTC. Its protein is CASSPPIGQITQTSYNEQFF.